This TCR beta chain was profiled in a study of blood T cell repertoires in COVID-19 (dated by TCRdb to the early 2020s). Broadly, across the study: Collaborator samples came from the United States, Italy and Spain and covered acute and convalescent phases of COVID-19. The repertoires were made available in a free public database intended to serve as a resource for research on the immune response to SARS-CoV-2. The samples were drawn from two sources: the first 160 participants of the ongoing ImmuneRACE study, and 1,254 subjects contributed by 6 global collaborators. Nearly every sample came with metadata listing a de-identified subject ID, COVID-19 status, age in years and sex. The material from the prospective study consisted of cDNA or gDNA derived from T cells, B-cell-depleted T cells, or PBMCs. Where available, HLA class I and class II types were obtained from metadata supplied by the sample provider rather than from assay-based typing. Subjects who had been exposed to COVID-19, were actively infected with it, or had recovered from it provided the deeply sampled blood TCRbeta repertoires that made up the dataset.

The immunoSEQ Assay, a bias-controlled multiplex PCR, was used to amplify TCRbeta CDR3 regions from genomic DNA. Per the source publication's procedure: The number of nucleated cells in each sample was estimated from the amplification of reference gene primers within the assay. To quantify the absolute abundance of each unique TCRbeta CDR3 rearrangement, sequence reads were collapsed and filtered. For each sample, productive Simpson clonality was calculated by taking the square root of Simpson's diversity index across productive rearrangements. What TCRdb holds here is the immuneACCESS table cut down to in-frame rearrangements. Part of the clones is not present; checked against another copy, under half of the missing clones reflect an unresolved V gene, and the others are unexplained. V and J calls and clone size are given by that table; D and trimming were obtained from the DNA. The sample profile shows under 150,000 clones; about 88% of them were found once. Approximately 2.5% of the sample comes from the top ten.

Concerning this clone: Its binding antigen is unknown. Base-call qualities are not available, and no considerably larger clone is one nucleotide away.

There are 13 amino acids in the CDR3, from cysteine to phenylalanine inclusive. Left in the record is the CDR3 DNA by itself, 39 bases read in frame from the first base. V has 1 base trimmed and J has 10 bases trimmed; junction bases matching no gene number 4. Collaborating institutions collected whole blood in K2EDTA tubes following their own protocols. For TCRbeta analysis, collaborators shipped samples as frozen whole blood, isolated PBMCs, or DNA extracted from either of those sample types. The study at large found these results: The quantity of clinical and demographic metadata differed by source and by participant and was supplied without curation.

The sample taken for sequencing was peripheral blood. The rearranged segments are TRBV12-3 or TRBV12-4 and TRBJ1-1; 9 nucleotides in the junction match TRBD1. The source is a human donor in a cohort sampled during active COVID-19. The nucleotides read TGTGCCAGCAGTTTAGGGGACAGGGTCTCAGCTTTCTTT. Its protein reads: CASSLGDRVSAFF.